Below, 18 T cell receptor beta chains from the same sample are listed, as sequenced in a study of control samples from healthy donors and cancer patients. Profiled with immunoSEQ multiplex PCR; TCRdb holds only in-frame clones, not every one. The sample yields about 120,000 clones, more than 75% seen once. What was sequenced was blood. The origin of the receptors is a woman between 65 and 79 years old in good health.

The V and J genes are TRBV7-9 and TRBJ2-7; possible D gene TRBD2, 6 bases. The germline V gene encodes CDR1 SEHNR and CDR2 FQNEAQ (reference sequence). There are 16 residues in the CDR3. V gave up 5 bases and J gave up 7 bases, with 24 bases separating them. This CDR3 reads CASSTTGGSSGLEQYF. The CDR3 DNA sequence: TGTGCCAGCAGCACCACTGGGGGGAGTTCAGGGTTGGAGCAGTACTTC.

In its sample, this clone was seen a few times. This sequence joins TRBV18 and TRBJ1-1; D is ambiguous. Germline assignment: CDR1 KGHSH and CDR2 LQKENI. The CDR3 covers 13 residues. The ends were cut back, 6 bases at V and 1 base at J, with 9 bases in the middle. The CDR3 sequence is CASSRARNTEAFF. Written as DNA, the CDR3 is TGTGCCAGCTCCCGTGCACGGAACACTGAAGCTTTCTTT.

The J gene is TRBJ1-1, the V gene TRBV7-9, with D perhaps TRBD1 (5 bases). Trimming took off 2 bases at V and 0 bases at J, with 7 bases between the two ends. The germline V gene encodes CDR1 SEHNR and CDR2 FQNEAQ (reference sequence). CDR3 length: 14 residues. The chain's CDR3 is CASSLYRMNTEAFF. CDR3 DNA sequence: TGTGCCAGCAGCTTATACAGGATGAACACTGAAGCTTTCTTT.

This clone has just one count. This chain joins TRBV18 and TRBJ1-3; tentative D call: TRBD1 (6 bases). The germline CDR1 and CDR2 sequences are KGHSH and LQKENI. The V end lost 0 bases, the J end lost 0 bases, and 9 bases lay between the germline ends. The CDR3 loop spans 16 amino acids. The CDR3 DNA sequence: TGTGCCAGCTCACCACCTGGGGGCCCCTCTGGAAACACCATATATTTT. The encoded protein is CASSPPGGPSGNTIYF.

V and J are TRBV11-1 and TRBJ2-7; possibly TRBD1 for D (5 bases). V gave up 5 bases and J gave up 3 bases, with 8 bases separating them. Per germline, CDR1 SGHAT and CDR2 FQDESV (reference sequence). There are 12 residues in the CDR3. CDR3 loop: CASSPQVYEQYF. In DNA, the CDR3 is TGTGCCAGCAGCCCACAGGTCTACGAGCAGTACTTC.

The gene calls are TRBV2 and TRBJ2-5; 14 bases agree with TRBD2. The CDR3 has 17 amino acids. Unmatched junction bases numbered 7, after V lost 4 bases and J lost 3 bases. Germline CDR1 SNHLY, CDR2 FYNNEI. For the CDR3, the DNA is TGTGCCAGCAGTGTCAGGACTAGCGGGGGGATAAAAGAGACCCAGTACTTC. Protein: CASSVRTSGGIKETQYF.

The table lists this clone with a count of one. The chain couples TRBV15 to TRBJ1-1; D gene uncertain. The CDR3 has 14 amino acids. Deletions cut 0 bases from V and 1 base from J, with 6 bases between. Germline V gives CDR1 LNHNV, CDR2 YYDKDF (reference sequence). The CDR3 reads CATSRDLQNTEAFF. As DNA, the CDR3 is TGTGCCACCAGCAGAGATCTACAGAACACTGAAGCTTTCTTT.

The chain uses TRBV5-4 and TRBJ2-6; 8 bases fit TRBD1. The length of the CDR3 is 17 residues. CDR1 SGHNT and CDR2 YYREEE come from the germline V gene (reference sequence). V trimming: 4 bases; J trimming: 0 bases; junction bases outside the gene matches: 6. CDR3 DNA: TGTGCCAGCAGCCGGACAGGGATGAGCTCTGGGGCCAACGTCCTGACTTTC. This gives the protein CASSRTGMSSGANVLTF.

Note on this clone: The sample contains more than one DNA sequence encoding this CDR3. The chain is built from TRBV12-5 and TRBJ1-4, with D maybe TRBD1 (6 bases). The CDR3 sequence is 16 residues long. Trimming took 0 bases from V and 7 from J, leaving 15 bases between them. From germline, CDR1 is LGHNT and CDR2 FRNRAP. The CDR3 DNA follows: TGTGCTAGTGGTTTGGTACCCACAGGGAGAGCTGAAAAACTGTTTTTT. This translates into CASGLVPTGRAEKLFF.

The chain joins TRBV29-1 to TRBJ2-5; 7 bases align to TRBD1. CDR1 is SQVTM, CDR2 ANQGSEA, per germline. V lost 8 bases, J lost 1 base, and 4 bases stayed unmatched. The CDR3 runs 12 residues. CDR3 loop: CSTDRAQETQYF. Written as DNA, the CDR3 is TGCAGCACCGACAGGGCCCAAGAGACCCAGTACTTC.

The chain is built from TRBV7-9 and TRBJ1-2; D gene ambiguous. Trimming cost V 2 bases and J 1 base, with 14 bases left between them. Germline values: CDR1 SEHNR, CDR2 FQNEAQ (reference sequence). The CDR3 has 16 amino acids. The CDR3 sequence is CASSLTGVQDNYGYTF. CDR3 in DNA: TGTGCCAGCAGCTTAACCGGAGTACAAGATAACTATGGCTACACCTTC.

The rearrangement links TRBV2 to TRBJ1-5; D possibly corresponds to TRBD1 (5 bases). In germline, CDR1 is SNHLY, CDR2 FYNNEI. The V and J ends lost 9 bases and 7 bases respectively, with 16 bases between them. The CDR3 loop spans 13 amino acids. The CDR3 region has the DNA TGTGCCAGTCGAGTTGAGGGGTTACAGCCCCAGCATTTT. This gives the protein CASRVEGLQPQHF.

The rearrangement uses TRBV23-1 and TRBJ2-3, with no clear D. TRBV23-1 is treated as an ORF (open reading frame) with a function not yet certain. CDR3 length: 13 amino acids. Trimming removed 3 bases from V and 6 bases from J, with 10 bases in between. As DNA, the CDR3 is TGCGCCAGCAGTCACTCCCCGCGGGATACGCAGTATTTT. Its translation is CASSHSPRDTQYF.

This rearrangement joins TRBV19 to TRBJ1-4; D is undetermined. The CDR3 length is 15 residues. The germline V gene has CDR1 LNHDA and CDR2 SQIVND (reference sequence). V was shortened by 8 bases and J by 5 bases, with 18 bases between the two germline ends. The CDR3 DNA sequence: TGTGCCAGTTCGGCAACGGGGATTTTCAATGAAAAACTGTTTTTT. Amino acid sequence: CASSATGIFNEKLFF.

The V call is TRBV11-3, the J call TRBJ1-6, with D perhaps TRBD1 (5 bases). The germline V gene encodes CDR1 SGHNT and CDR2 YENEEA. There are 13 residues in the CDR3. The V end was cut by 6 bases, the J end by 6 bases, with 9 bases between. As DNA, the CDR3 is TGTGCCAGCAGTTGGACACGTAATTCACCCCTCCACTTT. It codes for CASSWTRNSPLHF.

The chain combines TRBV7-8 with TRBJ1-3; D may be TRBD1 (6 bases). Germline V lookup: CDR1 SGHVS, CDR2 FQNEAQ. The CDR3 consists of 16 residues. Between the trimmed V and J ends, which lost 4 bases and 1 base, there was a span of 14 bases. CDR3 bases: TGTGCCAGCAGCTCCTCTCCCAGGGGTTCTGGAAACACCATATATTTT. Translation: CASSSSPRGSGNTIYF. Full variable domain (remainder filled in from reference TRBV7-8 and TRBJ1-3): GAGVSQSPRYKVAKRGQDVALRCDPISGHVSLFWYQQALGQGPEFLTYFQNEAQLDKSGLPSDRFFAERPEGSVSTLKIQRTQQEDSAVYLCASSSSPRGSGNTIYFGEGSWLTVV.

CDR3 loop: CASSEWGQGASDTQYF. The CDR3 DNA is TGTGCCAGCAGTGAGTGGGGACAGGGGGCTTCAGATACGCAGTATTTT. The gene calls are TRBV2 and TRBJ2-3; 12 bases agree with TRBD1. The CDR3 has 16 residues. Germline CDR1 and CDR2: SNHLY and FYNNEI. The ends lost 3 bases at V and 4 bases at J; junction bases unmatched: 5.

V gene TRBV7-8 combines with J gene TRBJ2-1; D possibly uses TRBD1 or TRBD2 (7 bases each). The CDR3 has 12 residues. Germline CDR1 is SGHVS and CDR2 is FQNEAQ. V was clipped by 5 bases and J by 12 bases, with 14 bases between them. CDR3 DNA sequence: TGTGCCAGCAGCCCTGTCAGGGGGGGGCAGTTCTTC. Amino acids: CASSPVRGGQFF.